Shown below are 18 T cell receptor beta chains from a single sample sequenced in a study of blood T cell repertoires in COVID-19. Here immunoSEQ multiplex PCR was the method, and the copy in TCRdb shows in-frame clones only, minus some. The profile covers approximately 110,000 clones, with 70% to 80% appearing a single time and around a fifth taken by the ten largest. Sequencing used peripheral blood. These TCRs come from an older man with active or convalescent COVID-19.

The chain couples TRBV18 to TRBJ1-5; D perhaps matches TRBD1 (6 bases). The CDR3 has 15 amino acids. The V end lost 2 bases, the J end lost 4 bases, and 12 bases lay between the germline ends. Germline values: CDR1 KGHSH, CDR2 LQKENI. CDR3 DNA sequence: TGTGCCAGCTCACCAACGGTGGGGGCAAATCAGCCCCAGCATTTT. Its translation is CASSPTVGANQPQHF.

The chain couples TRBV19 to TRBJ1-5, with TRBD1 matching over 9 bases. Germline V gene data show CDR1 as LNHDA and CDR2 as SQIVND (reference sequence). The CDR3 is 16 amino acids. The trim removed 1 base at V and 3 bases at J, leaving 4 bases unmatched. As DNA, the CDR3 is TGTGCCAGTAGTATAGTAAACAGGGGGCACAATCAGCCCCAGCATTTT. Translation: CASSIVNRGHNQPQHF. Full variable domain (remainder filled in from reference TRBV19 and TRBJ1-5): DGGITQSPKYLFRKEGQNVTLSCEQNLNHDAMYWYRQDPGQGLRLIYYSQIVNDFQKGDIAEGYSVSREKKESFPLTVTSAQKNPTAFYLCASSIVNRGHNQPQHFGDGTRLSIL.

The chain uses TRBV6-5 and TRBJ1-6; D may be TRBD1 (6 bases). This CDR3 contains 15 residues. Trimming pared 6 bases from V and 8 bases from J, leaving 17 bases between. CDR1 is MNHEY, CDR2 SVGAGI, per germline. CDR3 DNA sequence: TGTGCCAGCAGAGGACAGTGGCAGGGCTATTCACCCCTCCACTTT. Its protein is CASRGQWQGYSPLHF.

On this clone: This same CDR3 is encoded by further DNA sequences in the sample. The chain recombines TRBV28 with TRBJ1-2; no clear D. The CDR3 spans 13 residues. Germline values: CDR1 MDHEN, CDR2 SYDVKM. Trimming removed 6 bases from V and 5 bases from J, with 13 bases in between. In DNA, the CDR3 is TGTGCCAGCAGGTTGACGGGGAAATATGGCTACACCTTC. It specifies CASRLTGKYGYTF.

The chain combines TRBV6-1 with TRBJ2-7, with 13 bases lining up with TRBD2. The J segment lost 6 bases and the V segment lost 3 bases, leaving 14 bases of the junction unmatched. The germline V gene has CDR1 MNHNS and CDR2 SASEGT. The CDR3 contains 18 residues. The CDR3 is CASSDLGGPGLAGFEQYF. The CDR3 DNA is TGTGCCAGCAGTGATCTAGGGGGTCCGGGACTAGCGGGATTCGAGCAGTACTTC.

J is TRBJ2-1 and V is TRBV11-2; 12 bases are shared with TRBD2. This CDR3 spans 14 amino acids. Per the germline V gene, CDR1 is SGHAT and CDR2 is FQNNGV. The V and J ends lost 5 bases and 14 bases, in that order; junction bases with no gene match: 10. In DNA, the CDR3 is TGTGCCAGCAGCCCGTCTCTAGCGGGAGGGACGGAGTTCTTC. Protein product: CASSPSLAGGTEFF.

The V call is TRBV29-1, the J call TRBJ1-2; tentatively, D is TRBD1 (5 bases). Germline V lookup: CDR1 SQVTM, CDR2 ANQGSEA. The V end was cut by 3 bases, the J end by 8 bases, with 10 bases between. The CDR3 spans 11 residues. The CDR3 protein is CSVDRAGGYTF. The DNA for the CDR3 is TGCAGCGTTGACAGGGCTGGAGGCTACACCTTC.

The chain uses TRBV10-3 and TRBJ2-7; a possible D gene is TRBD1 (6 bases). Trimming pared 4 bases from V and 7 bases from J, leaving 17 bases between. CDR1 is ENHRY, CDR2 SYGVKD, per germline. This CDR3 is built from 14 residues. CDR3 in amino acids: CAISAKDSPLEQYF. The CDR3 DNA reads as TGTGCCATCAGTGCCAAGGACAGTCCTCTGGAGCAGTACTTC.

This chain joins TRBV18 and TRBJ1-1; 7 bases are shared with TRBD1. The length of the CDR3 is 16 residues. From germline, CDR1 is KGHSH and CDR2 LQKENI. Unmatched junction bases numbered 9, after V lost 3 bases and J lost 2 bases. CDR3: CASSPRTGVFNTEAFF. CDR3 bases: TGTGCCAGCTCACCTCGAACAGGGGTCTTCAACACTGAAGCTTTCTTT.

The chain is built from TRBV7-6 and TRBJ2-5, with 8 bases matching TRBD1. J gave up 5 bases and V 1 base, and 9 bases lay outside the gene matches. Germline CDR1 and CDR2: SGHVS and FNYEAQ. The CDR3 sequence is 16 residues long. The CDR3: CASSLGQGARVETQYF. The DNA for the CDR3 is TGTGCCAGCAGCTTAGGCCAGGGGGCCAGGGTGGAGACCCAGTACTTC.

The chain is built from TRBV28 and TRBJ1-5; a possible D gene is TRBD1 (6 bases). Trimming shortened V by 2 bases and J by 3 bases, and 11 bases separated the two germline ends. From germline, CDR1 is MDHEN and CDR2 SYDVKM. CDR3 length: 15 amino acids. This chain's CDR3 is CASSLGAGANQPQHF. The CDR3 DNA follows: TGTGCCAGCAGTTTAGGAGCAGGGGCCAATCAGCCCCAGCATTTT.

The CDR3, as DNA: TGTGCCAGCAGTCGTGTAGGGACAGGGGCCGGGGAGCTGTTTTTT. It translates to CASSRVGTGAGELFF. The V and J genes are TRBV6-5 and TRBJ2-2, with 10 bases that match TRBD1. CDR1 MNHEY and CDR2 SVGAGI come from the germline V gene. This CDR3 is 15 amino acids long. J gave up 6 bases and V 5 bases, and 6 bases lay outside the gene matches.

This rearrangement joins TRBV5-8 to TRBJ2-7, with D perhaps matching TRBD1 (6 bases). V lost 2 bases to trimming and J lost 2 bases, with 17 bases between them. Germline assignment: CDR1 SGHTS and CDR2 YDEGEE. This CDR3 contains 16 residues. The CDR3 bases are TGTGCCAGCAGCTTTCGGCCGGGACATGGACCCTACGAGCAGTACTTC. Translation gives CASSFRPGHGPYEQYF.

The chain links TRBV7-6 to TRBJ2-5; 9 bases line up with TRBD1. With V trimmed by 5 bases and J by 5 bases, 9 bases remained unmatched. Looked up from germline, CDR1 is SGHVS and CDR2 is FNYEAQ. The CDR3 is 15 amino acids. The CDR3 nucleotides read TGTGCCAGCAGCATTCTGACAGGGGGGAGCGAGACCCAGTACTTC. This encodes CASSILTGGSETQYF.

A single count supports this clone. V and J are TRBV30 and TRBJ1-6, with 7 bases lining up with TRBD1. CDR3 length: 15 residues. Germline trimming cut 5 bases from V and 5 bases from J; bases unmatched to any gene: 9. Germline V lookup: CDR1 GTSNPN, CDR2 SVGIG (reference sequence). The CDR3 is CAWVLVQGNNSPLHF. DNA for the CDR3: TGTGCCTGGGTTCTCGTACAGGGGAATAATTCACCCCTCCACTTT.

This clone was seen only once. This chain links TRBV6-5 with TRBJ1-5; possibly TRBD1 for D (5 bases). Germline-derived CDR1 and CDR2 are MNHEY and SVGAGI. Trimming pared 4 bases from V and 2 bases from J, leaving 15 bases between. The CDR3 length is 16 residues. The CDR3 here is CASSSRGREGNQPQHF. CDR3 nucleotide sequence: TGTGCCAGCAGTTCTCGGGGGAGGGAGGGCAATCAGCCCCAGCATTTT.

The chain combines TRBV7-9 with TRBJ2-6, with 8 bases that match TRBD1. Germline V lookup: CDR1 SEHNR, CDR2 FQNEAQ (reference sequence). This CDR3 spans 18 amino acids. With 1 base clipped from V and 1 base from J, the junction kept 6 bases outside the gene matches. CDR3 in DNA: TGTGCCAGCAGCTTAGGCGGCAGGGGGCCGTCTGGGGCCAACGTCCTGACTTTC. Protein product: CASSLGGRGPSGANVLTF.

The chain links TRBV7-9 to TRBJ2-3; D remains unclear. This CDR3 contains 14 residues. V was pared by 6 bases and J by 2 bases, with 12 bases between. Germline lookup yields CDR1 SEHNR and CDR2 FQNEAQ (reference sequence). CDR3 protein: CASRPVVHTDTQYF. CDR3 in DNA: TGTGCCAGCAGACCGGTAGTGCACACAGATACGCAGTATTTT.